The 12 T cell receptor beta chains below all came from one sample that was sequenced in a study of vaccination effects on CD4 cells after COVID-19. Antigen specificity for these receptors is unknown. With more than nine days of culture completed, CD4+ T cells were isolated. Participants were given two doses of BNT162b2 or mRNA-1273 vaccine. Sequencing was performed with immunoSEQ multiplex PCR; in TCRdb, only in-frame clones are kept and a portion is missing. The repertoire includes more than 60,000 clones, around 70% of them detected once, and 2% to 2.5% sits in the top ten. The sample here was CD4+ T cells from PBMCs cultured without peptide, taken after COVID-19 vaccination. These receptors were taken from a human donor who received a COVID-19 vaccine.

The rearrangement links TRBV14 to TRBJ1-3; D is perhaps TRBD1 (6 bases). This CDR3 region has 19 residues. Trimming removed 0 bases from V and 3 bases from J, with 21 bases in between. The V gene's germline CDR1 is SGHDN and CDR2 FVKESK. CDR3 bases: TGTGCCAGCAGCCAAGATCGCAAGGGGGTTAGAGACATTGGAAACACCATATATTTT. Translation gives CASSQDRKGVRDIGNTIYF.

The chain combines TRBV7-2 with TRBJ1-2; D may be TRBD1 (6 bases). Trimming stripped 5 bases from V and 6 bases from J, with 19 bases between. CDR1 SGHTA and CDR2 FQGNSA come from the germline V gene. This CDR3 has 15 amino acids. The CDR3 loop is CASSRRGAGQHGYTF. As DNA, the CDR3 is TGTGCCAGCAGCCGGAGGGGTGCGGGACAACATGGCTACACCTTC.

The chain uses TRBV5-1 and TRBJ2-2; 9 nucleotides align to TRBD1. Trimming cost V 3 bases and J 7 bases; bases outside gene matches: 4. The CDR3 contains 14 residues. CDR1 is SGHRS, CDR2 YFSETQ, per germline. CDR3 loop: CASSWGQGLGELFF. In DNA form, the CDR3 reads TGCGCCAGCAGCTGGGGACAGGGACTCGGGGAGCTGTTTTTT.

The J gene is TRBJ1-1, the V gene TRBV10-2, with 8 bases aligning to TRBD1. The CDR3 extends over 15 amino acids. Losses at the gene ends were 6 bases for V and 3 bases for J; bases not matched to a gene: 9. Germline-derived CDR1 and CDR2 are WSHSY and SAAADI. CDR3 in amino acids: CASSVIRGPHTEAFF. CDR3 DNA: TGCGCCAGCAGCGTTATCAGGGGGCCGCACACTGAAGCTTTCTTT.

CDR3 residues: CASSQEGTGRETQYF. The CDR3 DNA sequence: TGCGCCAGCAGCCAAGAGGGAACAGGGCGGGAGACCCAGTACTTC. The V call is TRBV4-1, the J call TRBJ2-5; D may be TRBD1 (6 bases). The germline V gene encodes CDR1 MGHRA and CDR2 YSYEKL. V was clipped by 0 bases and J by 5 bases, with 13 bases between them. CDR3 size: 15 residues.

V and J are TRBV12-3 or TRBV12-4 and TRBJ1-2, with D unresolved. The CDR3 is made up of 13 amino acids. V was shortened by 0 bases and J by 8 bases, with 10 bases between the two germline ends. CDR3 sequence: CASSLAGGSGYTF. The CDR3 bases are TGTGCCAGCAGTTTAGCAGGCGGATCCGGCTACACCTTC.

J is TRBJ1-4 and V is TRBV6-5; D not resolved. The CDR3 covers 13 residues. Trimming took 6 bases from V and 7 from J, leaving 12 bases between them. CDR1 and CDR2 (germline): MNHEY, SVGAGI. CDR3 in DNA: TGTGCCAGCAGACGCTTGGTGGGTGAAAAACTGTTTTTT. This translates into CASRRLVGEKLFF.

The rearrangement links TRBV4-3 to TRBJ1-2; D is undetermined. This CDR3 comprises 15 residues. Trimming took off 0 bases at V and 7 bases at J, with 15 bases between the two ends. CDR1 LGHNA and CDR2 YSLEER come from the germline V gene. CDR3: CASSQDSLVFGGYTF. The CDR3 nucleotides read TGCGCCAGCAGCCAAGATTCGTTGGTTTTCGGTGGCTACACCTTC.

The genes are TRBV28 and TRBJ2-7, with 7 bases lining up with TRBD1. In germline, CDR1 is MDHEN, CDR2 SYDVKM. The CDR3 sequence is 15 residues long. J was trimmed by 0 bases and V by 3 bases; bases with no gene match: 5. The CDR3 DNA follows: TGTGCCAGCAGTTTGGGACAGAAAAGCTCCTACGAGCAGTACGTC. Its protein is CASSLGQKSSYEQYV.

V gene TRBV5-6 combines with J gene TRBJ2-5; D remains ambiguous. Germline V gene data show CDR1 as SGHDT and CDR2 as YYEEEE. The CDR3 covers 13 residues. V dropped 2 bases and J dropped 4 bases, with 9 bases sitting between them. The CDR3 DNA reads as TGTGCCAGCAGCTTATTAGTCCGAGAGACCCAGTACTTC. It specifies CASSLLVRETQYF.

The CDR3 DNA reads as TGTGCCAGCAGCAAAGGGCAGGGAAGTTCGAAAAGGCCCAATCAGCCCCAGCATTTT. Its protein is CASSKGQGSSKRPNQPQHF. V and J are TRBV21-1 and TRBJ1-5; the D call of TRBD1 is as the table states it, not checked on the DNA. TRBV21-1 is a pseudogene locus. The CDR3 runs 19 residues.

The chain is built from TRBV13 and TRBJ1-1; D is undetermined. V lost 4 bases, J lost 5 bases, and 8 bases lay in between. The germline V gene has CDR1 PRHDT and CDR2 FYEKMQ (reference sequence). The CDR3 is 12 amino acids. This chain's CDR3 is CASSSTQTEAFF. The CDR3 nucleotides read TGTGCCAGCAGCTCCACCCAAACTGAAGCTTTCTTT.